The 22 T cell receptor beta chains below all came from one sample that was sequenced in a study of cytotoxic CD8 clonotypes in ibrutinib-treated CLL (dated by TCRdb to about 2021). Libraries were constructed by the immunoSEQ multiplex PCR assay. Sourced from immuneACCESS, this table was stored by TCRdb with only in-frame sequences that have V and J called. A share of the clones is absent; for the studies checked, an unresolved V gene accounts for under half, and the remainder has no known explanation. For this sample the table gives about 120,000 clones, of which 58% were detected only once. The ten largest make up around 37% of the sample. The sample's time point, from its label and the paper: around 25 months on ibrutinib. The material sequenced was PBMCs, taken after 24 months of ibrutinib treatment. The receptors stem from a human donor with chronic lymphocytic leukemia.

The CDR3 spells CAWSSPGLHTF. The CDR3 nucleotides read TGTGCCTGGAGTTCCCCGGGCCTTCACACCTTC. V gene TRBV30 combines with J gene TRBJ1-2; D unclear. The CDR3 is 11 amino acids. Germline CDR1 reads GTSNPN; CDR2 reads SVGIG (reference sequence). V was pared by 2 bases and J by 12 bases, with 13 bases between.

As for this clone: The same CDR3 also results from other DNA sequences found in this sample. The chain recombines TRBV6-5 with TRBJ1-1; possible D gene TRBD1, 6 bases. Trimming removed 5 bases from V and 4 bases from J, with 11 bases in between. The germline CDR1 and CDR2 sequences are MNHEY and SVGAGI. The CDR3 covers 13 residues. The DNA of the CDR3 is TGTGCCAGCAGTACTACAGGGAGCACTGAAGCTTTCTTT. Translation: CASSTTGSTEAFF.

This clone showed up many times. The V gene is TRBV19, the J gene TRBJ2-5; tentative D call: TRBD2 (6 bases). CDR1 and CDR2 from the germline V gene are LNHDA and SQIVND (reference sequence). This CDR3 is built from 13 residues. V was cut by 3 bases and J by 4 bases, with 9 bases left in between. Here the CDR3 DNA reads TGTGCCAGTAGTATGGACTACCGAGAGACCCAGTACTTC. Protein product: CASSMDYRETQYF. Full variable domain (rest looked up from reference TRBV19 and TRBJ2-5): DGGITQSPKYLFRKEGQNVTLSCEQNLNHDAMYWYRQDPGQGLRLIYYSQIVNDFQKGDIAEGYSVSREKKESFPLTVTSAQKNPTAFYLCASSMDYRETQYFGPGTRLLVL.

The chain has TRBV11-3 and TRBJ2-7; the D gene is possibly TRBD2 (6 bases). Trimming stripped 1 base from V and 2 bases from J, with 12 bases between. Germline values: CDR1 SGHNT, CDR2 YENEEA. There are 15 residues in the CDR3. The CDR3 is CASSLAAGKPYEQYF. The CDR3 bases are TGTGCCAGCAGCTTAGCTGCGGGGAAACCCTACGAGCAGTACTTC.

This clone was seen a handful of times. Other DNA sequences in the sample encode the same CDR3. The chain is built from TRBV11-3 and TRBJ2-3, with D maybe TRBD1 (5 bases). The CDR3 has 12 amino acids. From germline, CDR1 is SGHNT and CDR2 YENEEA. Trimming left V 2 bases short and J 5 bases short, with 5 bases between. DNA of the CDR3: TGTGCCAGCAGCTTACAGGGAGATACGCAGTATTTT. It codes for CASSLQGDTQYF.

This chain uses TRBV7-2 with TRBJ2-2; the match to TRBD1 covers 7 bases. The germline gives CDR1 SGHTA, CDR2 FQGNSA. The CDR3 is 15 amino acids. The junction had 7 bases not matched to a gene; V was cut back by 5 bases and J by 4 bases. CDR3 sequence: CASSVRQGSTGELFF. In nucleotides, the CDR3 is TGTGCCAGCAGCGTCAGACAGGGATCCACCGGGGAGCTGTTTTTT.

This clone was seen a handful of times. The gene calls are TRBV27 and TRBJ2-2; 9 bases line up with TRBD2. The junction had 4 bases not matched to a gene; V was cut back by 3 bases and J by 5 bases. Germline-derived CDR1 and CDR2 are MNHEY and SMNVEV (reference sequence). This CDR3 region has 15 residues. The CDR3 DNA reads as TGTGCCAGCAGTTTTCGTACTAGCGGGACCGGGGAGCTGTTTTTT. It translates to CASSFRTSGTGELFF.

This chain connects TRBV28 to TRBJ1-2; no clear D. Germline assignment: CDR1 MDHEN and CDR2 SYDVKM. Between the trimmed V and J ends, which lost 2 bases and 0 bases, there was a span of 1 base. This CDR3 is built from 12 residues. CDR3 in DNA: TGTGCCAGCAGTTTAACTAACTATGGCTACACCTTC. This codes for CASSLTNYGYTF.

This clone turned up a few times. V usage is TRBV7-2 and J usage is TRBJ2-7; the D call may be TRBD1 or TRBD2 (5 bases each). The CDR3 is made up of 14 amino acids. Trimming left V 1 base short and J 2 bases short, with 9 bases between. Germline V CDR1 and CDR2: SGHTA, FQGNSA. The CDR3 nucleotides are TGTGCCAGCAGCTTAGGGGACGGGGCCTACGAGCAGTACTTC. Amino acid sequence: CASSLGDGAYEQYF.

The chain couples TRBV18 to TRBJ1-5, with 7 bases identical to TRBD1. The J segment lost 6 bases and the V segment lost 2 bases, leaving 7 bases of the junction unmatched. CDR1 is KGHSH and CDR2 is LQKENI in the germline V gene. The CDR3 has 15 residues. This CDR3 is CASSPSGRGGQPQHF. CDR3 bases: TGTGCCAGCTCACCATCGGGCAGGGGGGGTCAGCCCCAGCATTTT.

The chain joins TRBV14 to TRBJ2-7; D could derive from TRBD1 or TRBD2 (5 bases each). The CDR3 runs to 12 residues. CDR1 and CDR2 (germline): SGHDN, FVKESK. The V and J ends lost 4 bases and 7 bases respectively, with 11 bases between them. The CDR3 sequence: CASSRGALEQYF. CDR3 nucleotides: TGTGCCAGCAGCCGAGGGGCATTGGAGCAGTACTTC.

The rearrangement links TRBV7-9 to TRBJ2-7; 11 positions agree with TRBD2. CDR3 length: 15 residues. The J segment lost 2 bases and the V segment lost 2 bases, leaving 2 bases of the junction unmatched. Germline V gene lookup returns CDR1 SEHNR and CDR2 FQNEAQ (reference sequence). The CDR3, as DNA: TGTGCCAGCAGCTTACCTAGCGGGGGGACCTACGAGCAGTACTTC. It encodes CASSLPSGGTYEQYF.

The J gene is TRBJ1-6, the V gene TRBV28; 8 nucleotides match TRBD1. Germline CDR1 and CDR2: MDHEN and SYDVKM. J gave up 4 bases and V 5 bases, and 10 bases lay outside the gene matches. The CDR3 runs 17 residues. In nucleotides, the CDR3 is TGTGCCAGCAGTCCGCCTAGACAGGGGCATTATAATTCACCCCTCCACTTT. It is translated as CASSPPRQGHYNSPLHF.

The chain carries TRBV7-8 and TRBJ2-2, with 10 bases fitting TRBD1. The CDR3 extends over 18 amino acids. V lost 3 bases, J lost 2 bases, and 9 bases stayed unmatched. Germline CDR1 SGHVS, CDR2 FQNEAQ. The CDR3 coding sequence is TGTGCCAGCAGCTTGAAAGGAGGGACAGGGGTAAACACCGGGGAGCTGTTTTTT. It codes for CASSLKGGTGVNTGELFF.

The gene calls are TRBV6-5 and TRBJ1-4; tentatively, D is TRBD1 (5 bases). Germline V lookup: CDR1 MNHEY, CDR2 SVGAGI. Trimming took off 8 bases at V and 0 bases at J, with 10 bases between the two ends. CDR3 length: 14 residues. The CDR3 loop is CASGTAATNEKLFF. The CDR3 DNA is TGTGCCAGCGGGACTGCCGCAACTAATGAAAAACTGTTTTTT.

This chain connects TRBV4-2 to TRBJ2-2, with no clear D. This CDR3 has 15 amino acids. V was trimmed by 3 bases and J by 6 bases, leaving 14 bases between them. In germline, CDR1 is LGHNA, CDR2 YNFKEQ. CDR3 in amino acids: CASSQALGMAGELFF. The CDR3 DNA is TGTGCCAGCAGCCAGGCCTTAGGGATGGCCGGGGAGCTGTTTTTT.

About this clone itself: Other nucleotide sequences in the sample specify the same CDR3. The chain has TRBV29-1 and TRBJ1-1; the match to TRBD1 covers 7 bases. The CDR3 spans 13 residues. CDR1 is SQVTM and CDR2 is ANQGSEA in the germline V gene. V shed 4 bases, J shed 0 bases, and the junction held 2 bases outside the gene matches. The CDR3 sequence: CSVGTGLNTEAFF. The CDR3 DNA reads as TGCAGCGTTGGGACAGGATTGAACACTGAAGCTTTCTTT.

The rearrangement joins TRBV19 to TRBJ2-7; 7 bases align to TRBD1. CDR3 length: 14 amino acids. V dropped 6 bases and J dropped 7; count of bases not matched to a gene: 12. Germline CDR1 and CDR2: LNHDA and SQIVND (reference sequence). CDR3 residues: CASRRRDRGTEQYF. CDR3 DNA sequence: TGTGCCAGTAGGCGACGGGACAGAGGAACTGAGCAGTACTTC.

In its sample, this clone was seen many times. The chain joins TRBV7-9 to TRBJ2-7; D unclear. The germline gives CDR1 SEHNR, CDR2 FQNEAQ (reference sequence). CDR3 length equals 14 residues. Trimming stripped 0 bases from V and 1 base from J, with 7 bases between. CDR3 sequence (DNA): TGTGCCAGCAGCTTAGCGGCGGTATCCTACGAGCAGTACTTC. Translated: CASSLAAVSYEQYF.

The chain employs TRBV2 and TRBJ1-1, with 8 bases aligning to TRBD1. This CDR3 comprises 13 residues. Germline values: CDR1 SNHLY, CDR2 FYNNEI. Trimming took 6 bases from V and 5 from J; bases not matched to a gene: 5. The CDR3 DNA follows: TGTGCCAGCAGCGTCACAGGGGGGACTGAAGCTTTCTTT. Amino acid sequence: CASSVTGGTEAFF. The full variable domain, in which reference TRBV2 and TRBJ1-1 provide the parts outside the CDR3, is EPEVTQTPSHQVTQMGQEVILRCVPISNHLYFYWYRQILGQKVEFLVSFYNNEISEKSEIFDDQFSVERPDGSNFTLKIRSTKLEDSAMYFCASSVTGGTEAFFGQGTRLTVV.

The chain recombines TRBV28 with TRBJ1-2, with D hard to call. V gave up 4 bases and J gave up 5 bases, with 5 bases separating them. Germline V CDR1 and CDR2: MDHEN, SYDVKM. CDR3 length: 11 residues. The CDR3 is CASSSHYGYTF. The CDR3, as DNA: TGTGCCAGCAGTTCCCATTATGGCTACACCTTC.

The rearrangement links TRBV30 to TRBJ1-3, with no clear D. Germline V lookup: CDR1 GTSNPN, CDR2 SVGIG (reference sequence). Trimming removed 0 bases from V and 3 bases from J, with 9 bases in between. The CDR3 has 14 amino acids. The CDR3 DNA sequence: TGTGCCTGGAGTGTACCGAGCGATGGAAACACCATATATTTT. This encodes CAWSVPSDGNTIYF. Filled out from reference TRBV30 and TRBJ1-3, the complete variable domain reads SQTIHQWPATLVQPVGSPLSLECTVEGTSNPNLYWYRQAAGRGLQLLFYSVGIGQISSEVPQNLSASRPQDRQFILSSKKLLLSDSGFYLCAWSVPSDGNTIYFGEGSWLTVV.